This TCR beta chain was profiled in a study of T cell clonality in common variable immunodeficiency. With regard to this clone: Its antigen is unknown. The missing CDR3 end, 3 residues past where the read stops, is filled in from the germline J gene.

Germline CDR1 is GTSNPN and CDR2 is SVGIG (reference sequence). V was clipped by 3 bases and J by 8 bases, with 11 bases between them. This CDR3 has 13 amino acids. Study-level findings and limits: Fewer TCRbeta clones were shared among CVID subjects than controls.

Equal genomic DNA amounts from CVID and control samples were sequenced. Only in-frame clones appear in the TCRdb table, and some are missing; sequencing was by immunoSEQ multiplex PCR. The data show more than 30,000 clones, none appearing only once, with approximately 1% held by the ten largest. The sequencing input was peripheral blood mononuclear cells. The TCR comes from a person between 18 and 75 years old in good health. The V call is TRBV30, the J call TRBJ1-6; a weak D match, TRBD1 (5 bases). The sequenced CDR3 bases are TGTGCCTGGAGCCGTCTAGGGGATTCACCC. Its translation: CAWSRLGDSP. The full-length CDR3 reads as CAWSRLGDSPLHF.